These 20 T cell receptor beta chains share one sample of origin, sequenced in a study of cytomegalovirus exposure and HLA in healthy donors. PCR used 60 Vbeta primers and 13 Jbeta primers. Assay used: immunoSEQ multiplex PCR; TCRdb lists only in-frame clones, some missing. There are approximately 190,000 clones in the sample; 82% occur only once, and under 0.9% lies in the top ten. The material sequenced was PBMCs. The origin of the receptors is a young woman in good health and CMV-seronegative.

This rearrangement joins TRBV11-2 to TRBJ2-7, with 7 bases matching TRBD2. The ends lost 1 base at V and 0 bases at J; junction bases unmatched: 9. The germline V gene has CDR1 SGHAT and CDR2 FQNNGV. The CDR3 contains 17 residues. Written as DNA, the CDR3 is TGTGCCAGCAGCTTAGGGCCGACTAGCACGAGCTCCTACGAGCAGTACTTC. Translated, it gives CASSLGPTSTSSYEQYF.

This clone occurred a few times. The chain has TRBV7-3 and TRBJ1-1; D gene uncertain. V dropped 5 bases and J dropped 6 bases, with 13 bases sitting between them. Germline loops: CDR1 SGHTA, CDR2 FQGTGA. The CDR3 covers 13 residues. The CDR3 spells CASSRYNRPEAFF. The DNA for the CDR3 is TGTGCCAGCAGCCGGTACAACAGACCTGAAGCTTTCTTT.

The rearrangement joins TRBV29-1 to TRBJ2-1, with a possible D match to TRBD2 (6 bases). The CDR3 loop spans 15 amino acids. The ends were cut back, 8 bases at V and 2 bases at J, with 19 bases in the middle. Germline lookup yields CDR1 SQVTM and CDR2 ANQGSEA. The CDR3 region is CSLGDRERPYNEQFF. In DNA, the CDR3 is TGCAGCTTGGGGGACCGGGAGCGCCCCTACAATGAGCAGTTCTTC.

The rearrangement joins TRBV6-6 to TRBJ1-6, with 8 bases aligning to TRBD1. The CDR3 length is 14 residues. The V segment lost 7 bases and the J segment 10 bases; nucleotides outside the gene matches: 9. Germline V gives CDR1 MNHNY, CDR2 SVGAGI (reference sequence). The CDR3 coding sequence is TGTGCCAGCATCGAAGGACAGGGACGGTCACCCCTCCACTTT. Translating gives CASIEGQGRSPLHF.

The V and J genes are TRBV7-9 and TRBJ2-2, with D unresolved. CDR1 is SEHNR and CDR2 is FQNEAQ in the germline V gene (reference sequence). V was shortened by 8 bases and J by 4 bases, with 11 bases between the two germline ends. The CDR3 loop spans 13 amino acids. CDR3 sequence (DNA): TGTGCCAGCCCATCCAGTTCCACCGGGGAGCTGTTTTTT. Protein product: CASPSSSTGELFF.

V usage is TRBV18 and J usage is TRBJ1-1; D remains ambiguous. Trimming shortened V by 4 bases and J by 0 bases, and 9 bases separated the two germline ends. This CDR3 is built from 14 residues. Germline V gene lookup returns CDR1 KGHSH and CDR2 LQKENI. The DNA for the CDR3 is TGTGCCAGCTCACGCGGAGCCTTGAACACTGAAGCTTTCTTT. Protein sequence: CASSRGALNTEAFF.

The CDR3 region has the DNA TGTGCCAGCAAGGGGGCACGAAGACAGGAAAAACTGTTTTTT. Encoded protein: CASKGARRQEKLFF. V gene TRBV28 combines with J gene TRBJ1-4, with 7 bases lining up with TRBD1. The CDR3 is 14 amino acids. V trimming: 7 bases; J trimming: 8 bases; junction bases outside the gene matches: 10. The germline V gene has CDR1 MDHEN and CDR2 SYDVKM.

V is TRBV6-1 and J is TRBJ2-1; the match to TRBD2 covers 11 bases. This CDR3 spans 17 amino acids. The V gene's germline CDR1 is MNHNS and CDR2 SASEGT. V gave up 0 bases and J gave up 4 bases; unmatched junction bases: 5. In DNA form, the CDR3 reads TGTGCCAGCAGTGAAGCGGAACGGACTAGCGGGTACAATGAGCAGTTCTTC. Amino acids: CASSEAERTSGYNEQFF.

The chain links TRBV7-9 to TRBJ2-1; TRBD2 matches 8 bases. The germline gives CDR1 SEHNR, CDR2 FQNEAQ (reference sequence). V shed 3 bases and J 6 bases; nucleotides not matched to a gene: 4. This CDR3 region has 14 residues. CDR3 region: CASSFGGGFNEQFF. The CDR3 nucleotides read TGTGCCAGCAGCTTCGGGGGGGGCTTCAATGAGCAGTTCTTC.

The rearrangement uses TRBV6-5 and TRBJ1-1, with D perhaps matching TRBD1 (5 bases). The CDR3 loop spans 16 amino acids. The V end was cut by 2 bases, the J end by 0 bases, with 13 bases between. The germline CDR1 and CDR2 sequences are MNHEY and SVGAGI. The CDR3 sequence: CASSYKYNRMNTEAFF. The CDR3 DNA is TGTGCCAGCAGTTACAAGTATAACAGGATGAACACTGAAGCTTTCTTT.

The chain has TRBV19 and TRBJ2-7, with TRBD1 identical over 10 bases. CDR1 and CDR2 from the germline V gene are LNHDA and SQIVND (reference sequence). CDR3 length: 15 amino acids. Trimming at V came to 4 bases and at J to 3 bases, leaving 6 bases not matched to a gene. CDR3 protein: CASSTSRTGGYEQYF. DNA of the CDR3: TGTGCCAGTAGTACCTCTCGGACAGGGGGCTACGAGCAGTACTTC. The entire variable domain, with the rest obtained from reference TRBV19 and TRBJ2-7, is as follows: DGGITQSPKYLFRKEGQNVTLSCEQNLNHDAMYWYRQDPGQGLRLIYYSQIVNDFQKGDIAEGYSVSREKKESFPLTVTSAQKNPTAFYLCASSTSRTGGYEQYFGPGTRLTVT.

The CDR3 DNA follows: TGTGCCAGCAATTCACAGGGGCTCACTGAAGCTTTCTTT. Amino acids: CASNSQGLTEAFF. The J gene is TRBJ1-1, the V gene TRBV6-6, with 7 bases fitting TRBD1. V lost 7 bases, J lost 4 bases, and 6 bases stayed unmatched. The CDR3 spans 13 residues. Germline V lookup: CDR1 MNHNY, CDR2 SVGAGI (reference sequence).

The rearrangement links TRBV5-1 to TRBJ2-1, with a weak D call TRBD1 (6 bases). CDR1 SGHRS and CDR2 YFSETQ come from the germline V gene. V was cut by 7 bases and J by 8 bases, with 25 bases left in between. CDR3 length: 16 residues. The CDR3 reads CASQQNPTGLQDEQFF. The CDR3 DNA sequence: TGCGCCAGCCAGCAGAACCCTACAGGGCTCCAAGATGAGCAGTTCTTC.

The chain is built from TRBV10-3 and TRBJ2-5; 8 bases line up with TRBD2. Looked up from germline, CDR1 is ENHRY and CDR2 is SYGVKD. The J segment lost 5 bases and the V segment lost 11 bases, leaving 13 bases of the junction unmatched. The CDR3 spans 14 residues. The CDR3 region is CAARGGGGYETQYF. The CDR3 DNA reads TGTGCCGCCCGGGGGGGCGGGGGCTATGAGACCCAGTACTTC.

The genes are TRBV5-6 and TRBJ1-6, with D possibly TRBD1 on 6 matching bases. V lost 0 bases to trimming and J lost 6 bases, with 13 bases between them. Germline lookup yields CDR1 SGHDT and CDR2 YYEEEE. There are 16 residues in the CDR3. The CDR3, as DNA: TGTGCCAGCAGCTTGGCCCTACAGGGTTTTAATTCACCCCTCCACTTT. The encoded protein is CASSLALQGFNSPLHF.

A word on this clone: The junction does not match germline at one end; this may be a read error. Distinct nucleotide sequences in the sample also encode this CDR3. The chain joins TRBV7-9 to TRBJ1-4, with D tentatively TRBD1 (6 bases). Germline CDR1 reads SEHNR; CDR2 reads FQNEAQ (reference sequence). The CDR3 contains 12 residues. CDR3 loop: CSSRGRGEKLFF. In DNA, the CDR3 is TGTTCCAGCAGAGGCAGGGGTGAAAAACTGTTTTTT. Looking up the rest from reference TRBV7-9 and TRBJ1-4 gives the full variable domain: DTGVSQNPRHKITKRGQNVTFRCDPISEHNRLYWYRQTLGQGPEFLTYFQNEAQLEKSRLLSDRFSAERPKGSFSTLEIQRTEQGDSAMYLCSSRGRGEKLFFGSGTQLSVL.

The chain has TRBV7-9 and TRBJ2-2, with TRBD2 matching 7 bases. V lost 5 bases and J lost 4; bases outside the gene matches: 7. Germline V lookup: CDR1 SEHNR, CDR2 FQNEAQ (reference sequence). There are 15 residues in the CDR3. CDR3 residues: CASSLISGGTGELFF. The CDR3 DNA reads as TGTGCCAGCAGCCTTATATCGGGGGGCACCGGGGAGCTGTTTTTT.

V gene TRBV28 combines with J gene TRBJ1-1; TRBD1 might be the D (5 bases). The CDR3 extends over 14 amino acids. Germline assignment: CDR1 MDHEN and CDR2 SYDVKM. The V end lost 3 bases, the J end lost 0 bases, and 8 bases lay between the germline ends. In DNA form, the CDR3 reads TGTGCCAGCAGTTTCCAGGGAATGAACACTGAAGCTTTCTTT. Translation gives CASSFQGMNTEAFF.

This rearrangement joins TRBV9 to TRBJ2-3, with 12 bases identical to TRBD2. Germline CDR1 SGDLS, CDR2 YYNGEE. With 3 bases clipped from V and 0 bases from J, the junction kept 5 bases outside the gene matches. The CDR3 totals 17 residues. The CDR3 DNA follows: TGTGCCAGCAGCGCTAGCGGGGGGGCCTCTAGCACAGATACGCAGTATTTT. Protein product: CASSASGGASSTDTQYF.

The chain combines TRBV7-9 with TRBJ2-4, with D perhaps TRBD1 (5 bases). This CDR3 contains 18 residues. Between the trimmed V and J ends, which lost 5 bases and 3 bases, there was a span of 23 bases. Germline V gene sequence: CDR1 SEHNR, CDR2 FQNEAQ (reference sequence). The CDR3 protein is CASSPRAAGQWVKNIQYF. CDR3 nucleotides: TGTGCCAGCAGCCCCCGGGCAGCAGGGCAGTGGGTCAAAAACATTCAGTACTTC.